This T cell receptor (beta chain) was identified during a study of regulatory T cells in long-lasting Graves disease. About the research overall: Patients with new Graves' disease had used antithyroid drugs below 3 months.

Both iRepertoire HTBI primers and Arm-PCR of CDR3 regions were used to build the TCR beta libraries. TCRdb re-derived calls from the multiplex PCR reads in MiXCR, one entry per CDR3 protein. The data contain 550,000 to 650,000 distinct CDR3 sequences, roughly a sixth of them singletons. There are a few counts of this clonotype. Trimming shortened V by 7 bases and J by 1 base, and 12 bases separated the two germline ends. From germline, CDR1 is KGHDR and CDR2 SFDVKD. The CDR3 spans 14 residues. The time point denotes: newly diagnosed GD, antithyroid drugs for less than 3 months. With RNA extracted from PBMCs as input, the TCR library was made. Patients all came to the study from an endocrinology department in Xi'an, China. These data were also reused for a study on T cells in Graves' hyperthyroidism and ophthalmopathy. That paper adds: A set of HTBI primers served as the primers for a first-round RT-PCR of the TCR CDR3. The model forecast ophthalmopathy, anticipating it by a median around 6.5 months before onset.

The chain joins TRBV24-1 to TRBJ1-1; D is uncertain. Sequencing was performed on peripheral blood mononuclear cells (PBMCs), taken at new diagnosis, from a patient treated with antithyroid drugs. This TCR came from a man in his late teens or twenties with Graves disease. The CDR3 DNA sequence: TGTGCCACCAGGCCAGCGGAATCGAACACTGAAGCTTTCTTT. It translates to CATRPAESNTEAFF.